This T cell receptor beta chain comes out of a study of a mutant IDH1 vaccine in newly diagnosed glioma. Method: immunoSEQ multiplex PCR; TCRdb's copy keeps in-frame clones and lacks some. In the table there are 44,000 or so clones, 65% to 90% of which are singletons. Time point described: week 35, safety follow-up. Doses comprised 300 ug of mutant IDH1 20-mer peptide each, plus topical imiquimod. V was shortened by 5 bases and J by 4 bases, with 8 bases between the two germline ends. This CDR3 region has 12 residues. Germline assignment: CDR1 MNHNS and CDR2 SASEGT. With regard to this clone: Its antigen is still unknown.

This sequence was found in a woman aged 40-49 years with glioma. Some clones in this sample may be carry-over from other donors' samples. This chain joins TRBV6-1 and TRBJ1-2; no firm D call. Sequencing was performed on PBMCs, taken from a glioma patient whose treatment included an IDH1 peptide vaccine. The CDR3 reads CASSSYGYGYTF. The CDR3 nucleotides are TGTGCCAGCAGTTCTTATGGCTATGGCTACACCTTC.